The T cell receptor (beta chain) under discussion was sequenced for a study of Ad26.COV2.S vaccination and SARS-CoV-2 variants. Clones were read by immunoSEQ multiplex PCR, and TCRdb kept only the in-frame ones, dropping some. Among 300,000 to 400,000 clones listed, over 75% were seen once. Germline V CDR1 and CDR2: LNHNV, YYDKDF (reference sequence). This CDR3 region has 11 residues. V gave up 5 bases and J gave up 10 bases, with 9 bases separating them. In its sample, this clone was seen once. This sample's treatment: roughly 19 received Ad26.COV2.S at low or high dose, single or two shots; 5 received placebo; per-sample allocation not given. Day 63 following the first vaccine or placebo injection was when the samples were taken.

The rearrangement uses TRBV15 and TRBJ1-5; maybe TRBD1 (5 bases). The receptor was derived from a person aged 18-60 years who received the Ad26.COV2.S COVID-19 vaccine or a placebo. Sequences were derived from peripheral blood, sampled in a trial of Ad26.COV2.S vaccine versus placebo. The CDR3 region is CATSGWGPQHF. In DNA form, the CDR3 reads TGTGCCACCAGCGGGTGGGGCCCCCAGCATTTT.